Sequencing of this TCR beta chain was carried out in a study of tumor-infiltrating lymphocytes in glioblastoma multiforme. Germline CDR1 reads DFQATT; CDR2 reads SNEGSKA (reference sequence). V shed 5 bases and J shed 0 bases, with 8 bases lying between them. The CDR3 loop spans 13 amino acids. TCR beta libraries were built from RNA through three nested multiplex PCR rounds using modified ARM-PCR. MiXCR was run by TCRdb on the multiplex PCR reads, yielding one entry per CDR3 protein. The table records approximately 20,000 distinct CDR3 sequences, about two thirds of them present only once. General study points: T cells were not sorted into functional subsets.

Within the sample, this clonotype is medium-sized. The target antigen is unknown. The material sequenced was peripheral blood. V is TRBV20-1 and J is TRBJ1-5, with D hard to call. This TCR came from a male donor with glioblastoma. The CDR3 loop reads CSAAWDSNQPQHF. CDR3 DNA sequence: TGCAGTGCTGCCTGGGATAGCAATCAGCCCCAGCATTTT.